This T cell receptor beta chain was obtained from a study of blood T cell repertoires in COVID-19. Study at large: Samples of COVID-19 (acute and convalescent) were obtained from the United States, Italy and Spain.

Germline CDR1 reads LGHNA; CDR2 reads YNFKEQ. This CDR3 comprises 13 residues. Those enrolled in Seattle joined during active infection and were followed longitudinally afterward. Original processing methods: The authors estimated nucleated cell counts from reference gene primer amplification. Clones were sequenced by immunoSEQ multiplex PCR, and TCRdb holds only the in-frame ones, with some missing. V and J calls and clone size are given by that table; D and trimming were obtained from the DNA. The sample records over 150,000 clones, 80% to 85% being singletons. This clone came up a few times. The junction and the germline gene differ at one end; a read error may be behind it.

The J gene is TRBJ1-1, the V gene TRBV4-2; D gene ambiguous. The sequence came from a woman in her sixties or seventies with COVID-19, enrolled during active disease. The sample comprised peripheral blood. CDR3: CASSQSLELESFF. The CDR3 bases are TGTGCCAGCAGCCAAAGTTTAGAACTTGAATCTTTCTTT.